The clone carrying this T cell receptor (beta chain) was counted a few times. CDR3 length equals 11 residues. Trimming shortened V by 0 bases and J by 8 bases, and 7 bases separated the two germline ends. In germline, CDR1 is GTSNPN, CDR2 SVGIG (reference sequence). This entry is derived from a study of beta chain features in type 1 diabetes. The isolated RNA, all of it, was reverse transcribed, so expressed TCRB transcripts were what got sequenced. Generated by immunoSEQ multiplex PCR, the TCRdb table keeps only in-frame clones and is missing some. The sample records about 260,000 clones, under 70% being singletons.

Sequenced sample: naive CD4+ T cells from blood. The chain combines TRBV30 with TRBJ1-2, with D hard to call. The clonotype was recovered from a man aged 25-40 years in good health. CDR3 protein: CAWSVEEGYTF. The CDR3 bases are TGTGCCTGGAGTGTCGAGGAAGGCTACACCTTC.